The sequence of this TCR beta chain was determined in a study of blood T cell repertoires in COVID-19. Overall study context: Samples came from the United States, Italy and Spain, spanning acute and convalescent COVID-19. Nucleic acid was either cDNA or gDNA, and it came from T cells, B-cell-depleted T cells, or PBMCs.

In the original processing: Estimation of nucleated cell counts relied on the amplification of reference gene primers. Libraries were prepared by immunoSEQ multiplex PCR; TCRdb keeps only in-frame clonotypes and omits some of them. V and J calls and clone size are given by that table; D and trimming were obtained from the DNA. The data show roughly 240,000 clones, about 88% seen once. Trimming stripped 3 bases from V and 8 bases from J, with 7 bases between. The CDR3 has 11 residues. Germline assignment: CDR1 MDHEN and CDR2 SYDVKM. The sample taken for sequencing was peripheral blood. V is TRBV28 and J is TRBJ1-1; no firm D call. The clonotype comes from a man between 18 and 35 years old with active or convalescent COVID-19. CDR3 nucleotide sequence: TGTGCCAGCAGTTTTCGGTCCGAAGCTTTCTTT. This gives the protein CASSFRSEAFF.